The rows below give T cell receptor beta chains drawn from one sample of a study of response to subunit inactivated influenza vaccine. TCRdb re-analysed the RT-PCR reads in MiXCR, keeping a single row per CDR3 protein. The data show some 480,000 distinct CDR3 sequences, approximately 9.9% seen once. The specimen comprised PBMCs from blood, sampled 40 to 50 days after vaccination. The receptors come from a man aged 45 to 65 who received an inactivated influenza vaccine. CDR3s include the opening cysteine and the closing phenylalanine or tryptophan. D genes are given only for firm matches. Only part of the rows carry a size: once, few, many, or a class if the clone is expanded.

v_gene	abundance	d_gene	j_gene	CDR3aa	CDR3nt
TRBV29-1	few	NA	TRBJ1-1	CSVVLGGTMNTEAFF	TGCAGCGTTGTTTTGGGCGGGACCATGAACACTGAAGCTTTCTTT
TRBV19	NA	NA	TRBJ1-2	CASSPWDKSYGYTF	TGTGCCAGTAGTCCTTGGGACAAGAGCTATGGCTACACCTTC
TRBV27	few	NA	TRBJ2-1	CASSLIPLRGTYNEQFF	TGTGCCAGCAGTTTAATCCCCTTAAGGGGTACCTACAATGAGCAGTTCTTC
TRBV5-5	few	NA	TRBJ1-2	CASSLGAGHEGYTF	TGTGCCAGCAGCTTGGGGGCGGGCCATGAGGGCTACACCTTC
TRBV7-8	NA	NA	TRBJ2-1	CASSRHASSYNEQFF	TGTGCCAGCAGTCGACACGCAAGCTCCTACAATGAGCAGTTCTTC
TRBV12-3/TRBV12-4	few	TRBD1	TRBJ1-5	CASSYGQGLRGNQPQHF	TGTGCCAGCAGCTATGGACAGGGTTTGAGAGGCAATCAGCCCCAGCATTTT
TRBV10-2	NA	NA	TRBJ2-6	CASSEPRGQPSSGANVLTF	TGCGCCAGCAGTGAGCCGAGAGGACAGCCGTCCTCTGGGGCCAACGTCCTGACTTTC
TRBV11-2	NA	TRBD1	TRBJ2-3	CASSLDPGQGDTQYF	TGTGCCAGCAGCTTAGACCCGGGACAGGGGGATACGCAGTATTTT
TRBV3-1	NA	NA	TRBJ2-7	CASSQGRDRRPYF	TGTGCCAGCAGCCAAGGACGGGATAGACGTCCGTACTTC
TRBV10-3	NA	TRBD2	TRBJ2-7	CAISESLAGGGEQYF	TGTGCCATCAGTGAGTCACTAGCGGGAGGTGGCGAGCAGTACTTC
TRBV7-3	NA	NA	TRBJ2-2	CASSPQNTGELFF	TGTGCCAGCAGCCCTCAGAACACCGGGGAGCTGTTTTTT
TRBV15	many	NA	TRBJ2-5	CATSMKRRETQYF	TGTGCCACCAGCATGAAGAGGCGGGAGACCCAGTACTTC
TRBV29-1	many	TRBD1	TRBJ1-1	CSVDGAPGQGALAFF	TGCAGCGTTGATGGGGCCCCGGGACAGGGGGCATTGGCTTTCTTT
TRBV6-2/TRBV6-3	NA	NA	TRBJ1-1	CAGSRRIGRTEAFF	TGTGCCGGCAGCCGTCGGATAGGGCGGACTGAAGCTTTCTTT
TRBV30	many	NA	TRBJ2-1	CAWSVGRTEQFF	TGTGCCTGGAGCGTGGGGCGGACCGAGCAGTTCTTC
TRBV19	NA	NA	TRBJ1-2	CASSRAFGNYGYTF	TGTGCCAGTAGTCGGGCCTTTGGAAACTATGGCTACACCTTC